Listed below are T cell receptor beta chains from one sample, sequenced in a study of shared clonotypes between healthy human individuals. Produced via immunoSEQ multiplex PCR; TCRdb's table is partial and in-frame only. The sample shows around 1.6 million clones, 95% to 99% of them seen only once. The sample was naive CD4+ T cells sorted from blood. These receptors were taken from a man aged 25 to 45 in good health. CDR3s include the opening cysteine and the closing phenylalanine or tryptophan.

TRBV11-2,TRBJ2-5,CASSPYIVWGKRETQYF
TRBV28,TRBJ1-1,CASSRTGPGTEAFF
TRBV18,TRBJ1-1,CASSPRPGSSDEAFF
TRBV27,TRBJ2-5,CASRTRGTEGETQYF
TRBV18,TRBJ2-5,CASSLEETQYF
TRBV5-4,TRBJ2-2,CASSLPVGQNTGELFF
TRBV5-6,TRBJ2-7,CASSLGDGREQYF
TRBV9,TRBJ2-2,CASSATNTGELFF
TRBV23-1,TRBJ2-2,CASNREGTTLFF
TRBV6-6,TRBJ1-1,CASSDMVGISAAFF
TRBV7-8,TRBJ2-1,CASSLATGLDEQFF
TRBV5-5,TRBJ1-1,CASSLGGTGVRDTEAFF
TRBV27,TRBJ1-5,CASSFSPLDRGSNQPQHF
TRBV5-4,TRBJ2-7,CASSLDSSSYEQYF
TRBV15,TRBJ2-7,CATSRALAYEQYF
TRBV7-2,TRBJ1-4,CASSRPRTGATSTNEKLFF
TRBV30,TRBJ1-6,CAWRPTNSPLHF
TRBV30,TRBJ2-1,CAWTVGRAVFF
TRBV7-2,TRBJ2-7,CASSLPTNKESYEQYF
TRBV7-2,TRBJ2-1,CASSLSASPYNEQFF
TRBV5-5,TRBJ2-1,CASSRLAGGRRSYNEQFF
TRBV10-3,TRBJ2-3,CAIKEKREVSDTQYF
TRBV2,TRBJ1-1,CASSPRSDRLNTEAFF
TRBV1,TRBJ1-1,CTSSHDDGANTEAFF